This note documents a single TCR beta chain sequence. This clonotype was recorded a few times. The antigen it binds to is not known. Base-call qualities are not available, and no considerably larger clone is one nucleotide away. Library generation was performed with PCR. For sequencing, an Illumina HiSeq 2500 was employed. Molecular barcoding was employed in the preparation of TCR libraries, with unique molecular identifiers being used to normalize TCRbeta repertoire quantification. TCRdb reanalyzed the raw reads on its own, using fastp at Q25 for trimming and MiXCR for clone calling, and kept in-frame beta chains. Each CDR3 protein appears once, grouped with its most common genes and DNA. The sample table shows some 600,000 distinct CDR3 sequences, and under 15% are seen once. Of the sample, approximately 2.1% falls within the top ten clones. These data come from a study of T-cell reconstitution after alpha-beta-depleted transplantation in children (dated by TCRdb to 2016 to 2017). Some background on the complete study: The study quantitatively tracked T-cell immune reconstitution after TCRalphabeta/CD19-depleted allogeneic hematopoietic cell transplantation in children using TCR repertoire profiling. The paper's findings and limits, for the study overall: The high TCRbeta diversity at day 60 in some patients was ascribed to recipient T cells and intrathymic progenitors that had survived conditioning. Hyperexpanded clone frequencies declined over subsequent months; after one year, T-cell counts and TCRbeta diversity were mostly attributed to newly produced T cells. About two months after transplant, the apparently early recovery of alphabetaT-cell counts reportedly depended on just several hundred clones that had expanded rapidly and came from non-depleted graft cells.

The treatment or condition label on this specimen signifies: allogeneic hematopoietic cell transplantation with graft depleted of TCRalphabeta T cells and CD19 B cells. The children who served as transplant recipients had been given grafts of TCRalphabeta/CD19-depleted allogeneic hematopoietic cells. Taken from cysteine to phenylalanine, the CDR3 has 15 residues. CDR3 DNA only is kept here, 45 bases in frame from base 1. Trimming removed 2 bases from V and 3 bases from J, leaving 10 bases between the germline ends. As encoded in the germline V gene, CDR1 is SGHAT while CDR2 is FQNNGV. Sequenced material: PBMCs, mostly from graft donor cells, taken 360 days after TCRalphabeta/CD19-depleted stem cell transplant. This receptor was taken from a male patient under 18 who had a stem cell transplant for acute myeloid leukemia, so the T cells may come from the graft donor. The V and J segments used are TRBV11-2 and TRBJ2-2; TRBD2 might be the D gene, on 7 matching bases. The nucleotides read TGTGCCAGCAGCTTAAGGGGGGGCGACACCGGGGAGCTGTTTTTT. The translation is CASSLRGGDTGELFF. The full variable domain, with segments outside the CDR3 supplied by the reference TRBV11-2 and TRBJ2-2 proteins, appears as EAGVAQSPRYKIIEKRQSVAFWCNPISGHATLYWYQQILGQGPKLLIQFQNNGVVDDSQLPKDRFSAERLKGVDSTLKIQPAKLEDSAVYLCASSLRGGDTGELFFGEGSRLTVL.